This T cell receptor (beta chain) came from a study of cytomegalovirus exposure and HLA in healthy donors (dated by TCRdb to 2016 to 2017). For the study in its entirety: An earlier analysis of 587 of the donors reported 250 to 300 Gb of sequence data and about 100 million unique TCR beta sequences from roughly 200 million T cells. Rather than using new phenotypic data, the later analysis identified candidate immune exposures from TCR beta sequences and from how often those sequences occurred across donors. To study patterns of TCR occurrence, a later analysis re-analyzed previously published TCR beta repertoires from 700 or so donors and added high-resolution HLA genotyping. Donor age, sex, ethnicity and CMV serostatus were collected together with the repertoire data. Genome-wide SNP genotypes for about three fifths of the 666 donors were used in a later genetic analysis, which treated that subset as a discovery cohort. An earlier analysis of 587 of the donors applied high-throughput TCR beta sequencing to assess whether each TCR beta V gene segment acted as functional or pseudogenic. Approximately 310 gigabases of sequencing data and 70 million to 100 million unique TCR sequences made up an early release that covered approximately 650 HLA-typed donors. HLA typing covered class I and class II loci at four-digit resolution. Among around 400 genotyped donors of the cohort, an average of approximately 240,000 unique TCR beta nucleotide sequences was sequenced per donor, of which about 20% were non-productive. Typing coverage differed by locus: A, B, C, DRB1 and DQB1 were typed in roughly 620-630 donors, DQA1 in about 510, DPA1 in some 610, and DPB1 in around 490. To predict cytomegalovirus infection status, the study brought together high-throughput TCR immunosequencing, statistical association of individual TCRs with disease status, and machine learning. Every repertoire in the discovery cohort had been generated on one and the same sequencing platform. The aim of the study was to test whether cataloging public T cell receptors could identify signatures of past pathogen exposure. The study profiled the T cell repertoires of hundreds of subjects by immunosequencing and related them to cytomegalovirus serostatus. Because of strong linkage in the cohort, five DR-DQ haplotypes were treated as single units for association and clustering. The genetic ancestry cluster associated with self-reported Caucasian donors included roughly four fifths of the roughly 400 genotyped donors. A separate validation cohort of roughly 130 different subjects was used in addition to the approximately 700-subject first cohort. The paper's findings and limits, for the study overall: In a later analysis, some 17,000 TCR beta sequences were associated with specific HLA alleles at a false discovery rate of 0.05. Compared with equally common non-associated chains, HLA-associated TCR beta chains in a later analysis were more clonally expanded and had lower generation probabilities. In an earlier analysis of over 550 of the donors, most TCR beta V segments were observed in productive rearrangements about 90% or about 30% of the time, broadly matching IMGT annotations. The study gave a list of about 170 TCR beta chains associated with cytomegalovirus. A few of the identified cytomegalovirus-associated TCR beta chains were confirmed in vitro to be specific for cytomegalovirus antigens. Immune exposure information for the cohort was limited to CMV serostatus. Sequencing depth was assumed to be roughly uniform across donors in the presence/absence analyses, though that assumption may not hold. A later analysis found that most CMV-associated TCR beta chains appeared HLA-restricted, with HLA associations seemingly driven largely by CMV exposure. Some IMGT-functional V segments, including TRBV6-2 and TRBV6-3, could not be distinguished by the 87-base-pair reads and were therefore excluded. According to a later analysis, TCR association rates differed among HLA loci, with DRB1 alleles showing the most associated TCRs and HLA-C alleles showing the fewest. In this cohort, only TCR beta chains were sequenced, and detectable features were limited by the absence of alpha or paired-chain data. Assigning TCR associations to individual alleles was difficult when HLA alleles, especially DR and DQ, strongly co-occurred. Because HLA typing was unavailable for some donors at each locus, only the typed subset was used in association tests. According to a later genetic analysis, donors in an Asian-associated ancestry cluster had fewer N-insertions in productive TCRs than the approximately 710-donor mean. A later genetic analysis associated a missense DCLRE1C variant with V-gene and J-gene trimming of TCR beta chains, and an independent cohort replicated the association. It was suggested by the authors that the approach could potentially be generalized to other disease states and immunological phenotypes. Most TCR sequences were observed very rarely across donors, whereas some public TCRs were present in many individuals. The classifier was reported to diagnose cytomegalovirus status with high specificity and sensitivity in both the original and validation cohorts. A cluster of highly shared sequence variants was judged likely to be a technical artifact of the sequencing pipeline. A later analysis reported that several top co-occurrence clusters appeared linked to parvovirus B19, influenza, CMV and Epstein-Barr virus. Linkage disequilibrium might explain the correlated functional status among segregating V segments, but an unknown experimental factor could not be ruled out. A further reported finding was that TCR beta sequences accurately predicted the HLA-A and HLA-B alleles for most subjects in the first cohort. The earlier analysis of 450 to 700 of the donors excluded roughly 16 rarely observed V segments, including chromosome 9 orphons, because counts were too low.

In its sample, this clone was seen once. The clone's antigen remains unknown. Within one base of it there is no much larger clone, and no base qualities were kept. The cohort consisted of 600 to 750 healthy bone marrow donors. Cohort members were all nominally healthy when sampled, although unrecorded immune exposures were likely present. The donor was CMV seronegative and belonged to the group of more than 300 seronegative cohort members. A peripheral blood sample was collected from each donor, and TCR beta sequencing was performed on peripheral blood mononuclear cells. Genomic DNA was extracted from the blood cell samples with the Qiagen DNeasy Blood Extraction Kit. The CDR3 runs 14 amino acids, cysteine and phenylalanine included. Solely the CDR3 DNA is kept, with 42 bases framed from the first base. V is cut back by 1 base and J by 2 bases, with 2 bases in the junction unmatched. In the germline V gene, CDR1 corresponds to SGHTA and CDR2 to FQGNSA.

The method was the immunoSEQ multiplex PCR assay. The multiplex PCR relied on a mix of 60 forward primers for TCR Vbeta segments and 13 reverse primers for TCR Jbeta segments. Amplification of the CDR3 region of rearranged TCR beta genes was performed with a multiplex PCR assay on genomic DNA. Amplified TCR beta libraries were sequenced as 87-base-pair reads on the Illumina HiSeq System. Per the original workflow: Across the 700 or so repertoires, a later analysis counted 75 million to 90 million unique TCR beta chains, around 11 million of which were shared by at least two donors. A nearest-neighbor algorithm error-corrected the raw reads and collapsed the reads into unique sequences, merging closely related sequences to remove PCR and sequencing errors. CDR3 sequences were aligned to IMGT reference sequences to assign V, D and J gene segments. For a sequence to be retained, at least a six-nucleotide match to both a V gene segment and a J gene segment was required. Rearrangements were called productive when the CDR3 lacked stop codons and stayed in frame with V and J; all others were non-productive. Following IMGT convention, CDR3 was defined as the stretch from the second conserved V-encoded cysteine up to the conserved J-encoded phenylalanine. In an earlier analysis of approximately 590 of the donors, sequences lacking an unambiguous match to a single V gene segment were excluded. In an earlier analysis of 587 of the donors, V segments were called functional above 56.7% productive rearrangements and were called segregating when the between-donor standard deviation exceeded 5%. A statistical classification framework was developed to diagnose cytomegalovirus status using the catalog of TCR beta chain sequences. In a later analysis, V and J genes were assigned by comparing TCR nucleotide sequences against IMGT/GENE-DB human TR gene sequences. A later analysis assigned CDR3 sequences and most-parsimonious VDJ recombination scenarios with the TCRdist pipeline. In a later analysis, each TCR beta chain was defined by its CDR3 amino acid sequence together with its V-gene family, and reads lacking a unique V-gene family were excluded. To address suspected cross-contamination and a sequencing artifact, a later analysis removed over 500 highly shared, low-generation-probability nucleotide sequences. For each public chain, a later analysis derived a clonal expansion index from normalized ranks of inferred template counts within each repertoire. In a later analysis, generation probabilities were computed with a VDJ recombination model fitted to out-of-frame rearrangements, and the resulting probabilities were checked against IGoR. In a later analysis, TCR-TCR, TCR-HLA and TCR-CMV co-occurrence was scored with hypergeometric tests, and a repertoire-size bias correction was applied to TCR pairs. To estimate false discovery rates, a later analysis permuted the HLA or CMV assignments 20 times. A later analysis grouped co-occurring TCRs with DBSCAN, adding TCRdist sequence similarity when clustering within HLA-allele-positive subsets. Repertoires with fewer than 30,000 or more than 120,000 public chains, plus five repertoires with anomalous nucleotide sharing, were excluded from co-occurrence clustering. The table was pulled from immuneACCESS by TCRdb, which kept in-frame rearrangements only. Such tables lose some clones; where checked, under half of the loss comes from unresolved V genes, and the rest has no known cause. That table gives V, J and clone size, and the DNA gave D and trimming. This sample lists roughly 130,000 clones; approximately 57% were detected once. Together, the top ten hold about 1.8% of the sample.

The TCR sequence derives from a male donor in good health and CMV-seronegative. The chain is assembled from TRBV7-2 and TRBJ2-7, with TRBD2 matching 7 junction bases. Material: PBMCs. The base sequence is TGTGCCAGCAGCTTAGAAGCGGGGACCTACGAGCAGTACTTC. The resulting protein is CASSLEAGTYEQYF.